This entry is about one TCR beta chain. Sequencing was performed with immunoSEQ multiplex PCR; in TCRdb, only in-frame clones are kept and a portion is missing. The data hold roughly 59,000 clones, with over 85% observed a single time. The CDR3 consists of 14 residues. V shed 6 bases, J shed 3 bases, and the junction held 4 bases outside the gene matches. Per germline, CDR1 MDHEN and CDR2 SYDVKM. This sample is drawn from a study of T cell changes during pregnancy in multiple sclerosis. This chain joins TRBV28 and TRBJ2-1, with TRBD2 identical over 8 bases. The sequence was collected from a female donor with multiple sclerosis, enrolled in a pregnancy study. Sequencing was performed on CD8+ T cells from peripheral blood mononuclear cells, taken in the second trimester of pregnancy. The CDR3, as DNA: TGTGCCAGCAGAAAGCGGGAGAACTACAATGAGCAGTTCTTC. The encoded protein is CASRKRENYNEQFF. Supplemented by reference TRBV28 and TRBJ2-1, the full variable domain reads DVKVTQSSRYLVKRTGEKVFLECVQDMDHENMFWYRQDPGLGLRLIYFSYDVKMKEKGDIPEGYSVSREKKERFSLILESASTNQTSMYLCASRKRENYNEQFFGPGTRLTVL.